These 10 T cell receptor beta chains were sequenced from one sample in a study of chemoradiotherapy in HPV16-positive cancers. Sequenced by immunoSEQ multiplex PCR; TCRdb stores in-frame clones only, minus some. The sample lists 30,000 to 35,000 clones; roughly nine tenths were seen once. This sample comprised blood, obtained from a patient who underwent chemoradiotherapy. These receptors were obtained from a human donor with HPV-associated anogenital cancer.

The chain combines TRBV4-3 with TRBJ1-2, with D hard to call. From germline, CDR1 is LGHNA and CDR2 YSLEER. This CDR3 comprises 15 residues. Trimming pared 1 base from V and 4 bases from J, leaving 13 bases between. This CDR3 reads CASSQVGSTFYGYTF. The CDR3 DNA follows: TGCGCCAGCAGCCAAGTCGGCAGTACTTTCTATGGCTACACCTTC.

The genes are TRBV6-5 and TRBJ1-1; D is ambiguous. The V end was cut by 1 base, the J end by 8 bases, with 11 bases between. The CDR3 contains 13 residues. Per the germline V gene, CDR1 is MNHEY and CDR2 is SVGAGI. The CDR3 protein is CASSYLGRREAFF. The CDR3 coding sequence is TGTGCCAGCAGTTACTTAGGCCGCCGAGAAGCTTTCTTT.

The V gene is TRBV7-2, the J gene TRBJ2-5, with TRBD1 identical over 10 bases. The end of the DNA fits TRBJ2-7 better, so the J call may be wrong. Germline V lookup: CDR1 SGHTA, CDR2 FQGNSA. The CDR3 runs 15 residues. The chain's CDR3 is CASSPRTGGTYEQYF. Here the CDR3 DNA reads TGTGCCAGCAGCCCCCGGACAGGGGGGACCTACGAGCAGTACTTC.

The J gene is TRBJ2-3, the V gene TRBV5-6; TRBD1 matches at 8 bases. The V and J ends lost 4 bases and 2 bases, in that order; junction bases with no gene match: 6. The CDR3 is 15 amino acids. CDR1 is SGHDT and CDR2 is YYEEEE in the germline V gene. The CDR3 reads CASSRDRGTTDTQYF. In DNA, the CDR3 is TGTGCCAGCAGCAGAGACAGGGGCACCACAGATACGCAGTATTTT.

The chain carries TRBV5-4 and TRBJ2-1; 10 positions match TRBD1. V shed 3 bases, J shed 9 bases, and the junction held 12 bases outside the gene matches. The CDR3 covers 16 residues. From germline, CDR1 is SGHNT and CDR2 YYREEE (reference sequence). The CDR3 nucleotides are TGTGCCAGCAGCTCACCCGGGACAGGGGATAGGAGTGAGCAGTTCTTC. Its protein is CASSSPGTGDRSEQFF.

This clone has just one count. This chain connects TRBV5-6 to TRBJ2-5; D might be TRBD1 (6 bases). The V and J ends lost 2 bases and 3 bases respectively, with 11 bases between them. CDR1 is SGHDT and CDR2 is YYEEEE in the germline V gene. This CDR3 comprises 14 residues. The CDR3 is CASSFITGKETQYF. The DNA of the CDR3 is TGTGCCAGCAGCTTTATTACAGGGAAAGAGACCCAGTACTTC.

This sequence joins TRBV30 and TRBJ2-3, with D possibly being TRBD1 or TRBD2 (5 bases each). CDR3 length: 14 residues. Between the trimmed V and J ends, which lost 4 bases and 0 bases, there was a span of 11 bases. Germline lookup yields CDR1 GTSNPN and CDR2 SVGIG (reference sequence). The chain's CDR3 is CAWTHGASTDTQYF. The CDR3 DNA reads TGTGCCTGGACACACGGGGCGAGCACAGATACGCAGTATTTT.

This chain connects TRBV4-1 to TRBJ1-6; D might be TRBD1 (5 bases). CDR3 length: 16 amino acids. V gave up 1 base and J gave up 4 bases, with 11 bases separating them. The germline gives CDR1 MGHRA, CDR2 YSYEKL. The CDR3 DNA is TGCGCCAGCAGCCAAGCAGCGGGGGATTATAATTCACCCCTCCACTTT. Protein sequence: CASSQAAGDYNSPLHF.

This clone was counted a few times. The chain has TRBV19 and TRBJ2-1; 11 bases fit TRBD2. CDR3 length: 12 residues. The germline CDR1 and CDR2 sequences are LNHDA and SQIVND (reference sequence). V trimming: 7 bases; J trimming: 9 bases; junction bases outside the gene matches: 2. The CDR3 protein is CASNLAGGEQFF. CDR3 DNA sequence: TGTGCCAGTAACCTAGCGGGGGGTGAGCAGTTCTTC.

J is TRBJ1-6 and V is TRBV6-5; tentatively, D is TRBD1 (5 bases). Germline-derived CDR1 and CDR2 are MNHEY and SVGAGI. The V end was cut by 6 bases, the J end by 9 bases, with 9 bases between. The CDR3 is 12 amino acids. The CDR3 sequence is CASSGGSSPLHF. The DNA for the CDR3 is TGTGCCAGCAGCGGGGGGTCTTCACCCCTCCACTTT.